This T cell receptor (beta chain) emerged from a study of a mutant IDH1 vaccine in newly diagnosed glioma. The wider study: Sex among treated patients split 62.5% male, roughly 38% female; mean age was approximately 40 years. It was radiotherapy, temozolomide, or both that patients received previously, with most receiving both.

As concerns this clone: Its specificity is not known.

The data were produced by immunoSEQ multiplex PCR, yet TCRdb's version contains in-frame clones alone and is incomplete. The sample records tens of thousands of clones, over 75% being singletons. As for time point: week 23, last vaccination. The vaccine gave 300 ug of a 20-mer mutant IDH1 peptide subcutaneously per dose. Newly diagnosed WHO grade 3 or 4 IDH1-mutant, ATRX-lost astrocytomas were identified in the donors. Trimming took off 7 bases at V and 0 bases at J, with 12 bases between the two ends. The CDR3 is made up of 14 amino acids. Germline V gene data show CDR1 as SGHRS and CDR2 as YFSETQ. The receptor was derived from a man aged 18 to 29 with glioma. The sequenced sample was PBMCs, obtained from a glioma patient whose treatment included an IDH1 peptide vaccine. The rearrangement joins TRBV5-1 to TRBJ2-3, with D uncertain. This CDR3 reads CASDWVTSTDTQYF. CDR3 DNA sequence: TGCGCCAGCGACTGGGTAACTAGCACAGATACGCAGTATTTT.